Below, 23 T cell receptor beta chains from the same sample are listed, as sequenced in a study of PD-1 blockade in classical Hodgkin lymphoma (dated by TCRdb to the early 2020s). The sample's time point label, in plain terms: cycle 2 day 1 (C2D1) of nivolumab. Relapse after autologous stem cell transplantation had occurred in all trial patients, and cohorts A, B and C were distinguished by prior brentuximab vedotin exposure. Library prep was done by the immunoSEQ multiplex PCR assay. Here the immuneACCESS table is served through TCRdb, limited to in-frame sequences with V and J called. Missing clones are a known gap in these copies; in checked studies unresolved V genes cover under half, and the rest lacks a known reason. Here the sample has 95,000 to 100,000 clones; around 88% occur a single time. Approximately 6.3% of the sample goes to the ten largest clones. The sequencing here drew on peripheral blood mononuclear cells (PBMCs), taken before the second cycle of nivolumab. These receptors were taken from a human donor with classical Hodgkin lymphoma.

The genes are TRBV9 and TRBJ1-6; D not certain. Germline V gives CDR1 SGDLS, CDR2 YYNGEE. Trimming took 0 bases from V and 6 from J, leaving 4 bases between them. The CDR3 consists of 13 residues. The CDR3 sequence is CASSVGSNSPLHF. Here the CDR3 DNA reads TGTGCCAGCAGCGTAGGCTCTAATTCACCCCTCCACTTT.

V gene TRBV7-9 combines with J gene TRBJ1-5; D is perhaps TRBD1 (5 bases). Germline V lookup: CDR1 SEHNR, CDR2 FQNEAQ (reference sequence). With 5 bases removed from V and 0 bases from J, the gap between germline ends came to 17 bases. This CDR3 comprises 17 residues. CDR3 residues: CASSLGAAGYSNQPQHF. The CDR3 DNA is TGTGCCAGCAGCCTTGGGGCAGCGGGCTATAGCAATCAGCCCCAGCATTTT. Full variable domain (missing parts from reference TRBV7-9 and TRBJ1-5): DTGVSQNPRHKITKRGQNVTFRCDPISEHNRLYWYRQTLGQGPEFLTYFQNEAQLEKSRLLSDRFSAERPKGSFSTLEIQRTEQGDSAMYLCASSLGAAGYSNQPQHFGDGTRLSIL.

The gene calls are TRBV30 and TRBJ2-7, with 10 bases that match TRBD1. The germline CDR1 and CDR2 sequences are GTSNPN and SVGIG (reference sequence). This CDR3 comprises 12 residues. After removal of 6 bases from V and 2 bases from J, the junction contained 1 base not matched to a gene. The CDR3, as DNA: TGTGCCTGTGGGACAGGGGCCTACGAGCAGTACTTC. Protein sequence: CACGTGAYEQYF.

V usage is TRBV4-1 and J usage is TRBJ1-5; 10 nucleotides match TRBD1. The CDR3 totals 14 residues. V was pared by 8 bases and J by 4 bases, with 5 bases of the junction left unmatched. The germline CDR1 and CDR2 sequences are MGHRA and YSYEKL. CDR3 sequence reads: CASSEGQGNQPQHF. For the CDR3, the DNA is TGCGCCAGCTCCGAGGGACAGGGGAATCAGCCCCAGCATTTT.

The chain is built from TRBV30 and TRBJ2-5; D might be TRBD1 (6 bases). The J call may not be correct, given that the DNA end is closer to TRBJ2-7. The germline gives CDR1 GTSNPN, CDR2 SVGIG (reference sequence). The length of the CDR3 is 14 residues. The CDR3 spells CAWSVFQGIHEQYF. For the CDR3, the DNA is TGTGCCTGGAGTGTATTCCAGGGGATCCACGAGCAGTACTTC.

The chain is built from TRBV7-2 and TRBJ1-2; D is undetermined. Germline CDR1 and CDR2: SGHTA and FQGNSA. The CDR3 spans 13 residues. The V gene lost 5 bases and the J gene lost 7 bases, with 14 bases spanning the gap. This chain's CDR3 is CASSPQGGSGYTF. CDR3 nucleotides: TGTGCCAGCAGCCCGCAAGGAGGGTCTGGCTACACCTTC. The full variable domain, its missing parts supplied by reference TRBV7-2 and TRBJ1-2, is GAGVSQSPSNKVTEKGKDVELRCDPISGHTALYWYRQSLGQGLEFLIYFQGNSAPDKSGLPSDRFSAERTGGSVSTLTIQRTQQEDSAVYLCASSPQGGSGYTFGSGTRLTVV.

The CDR3 loop is CASSVLGQGARGNQPQHF. CDR3 sequence (DNA): TGTGCCAGCAGTGTTCTAGGGCAGGGGGCGCGTGGCAATCAGCCCCAGCATTTT. This rearrangement joins TRBV2 to TRBJ1-5; TRBD1 matches at 8 bases. V lost 4 bases and J lost 2; bases outside the gene matches: 13. The CDR3 is 18 amino acids. CDR1 is SNHLY and CDR2 is FYNNEI in the germline V gene. Drawing the rest from reference TRBV2 and TRBJ1-5, the complete variable domain is EPEVTQTPSHQVTQMGQEVILRCVPISNHLYFYWYRQILGQKVEFLVSFYNNEISEKSEIFDDQFSVERPDGSNFTLKIRSTKLEDSAMYFCASSVLGQGARGNQPQHFGDGTRLSIL.

J is TRBJ2-2 and V is TRBV9; no clear D. Germline assignment: CDR1 SGDLS and CDR2 YYNGEE. V gave up 4 bases and J gave up 5 bases, with 18 bases separating them. The CDR3 is 16 residues long. The CDR3 here is CASSPQPWAGTGELFF. CDR3 in DNA: TGTGCCAGCAGCCCCCAGCCGTGGGCCGGGACCGGGGAGCTGTTTTTT.

V gene TRBV4-3 combines with J gene TRBJ1-3; possibly TRBD1 for D (6 bases). The V end was cut by 0 bases, the J end by 7 bases, with 13 bases between. This CDR3 comprises 15 residues. In germline, CDR1 is LGHNA, CDR2 YSLEER. The CDR3 DNA follows: TGCGCCAGCAGCCAAGATCGAGGGGGTTGGAACACCATATATTTT. This encodes CASSQDRGGWNTIYF.

This chain uses TRBV5-1 with TRBJ2-7; a possible D gene is TRBD2 (5 bases). Per the germline V gene, CDR1 is SGHRS and CDR2 is YFSETQ. This CDR3 region has 12 residues. Trimming left V 4 bases short and J 9 bases short, with 14 bases between. The CDR3 spells CASSPDSVMQYF. The CDR3 DNA follows: TGCGCCAGCAGCCCGGACTCGGTGATGCAGTACTTC.

This chain joins TRBV2 and TRBJ2-1, with D uncertain. The CDR3 extends over 15 amino acids. Trimming removed 6 bases at V and 2 bases at J, with 14 bases between. CDR1 and CDR2 (germline): SNHLY, FYNNEI. This CDR3 is CASSPTVGAYNEQFF. Here the CDR3 DNA reads TGTGCCAGCAGCCCGACCGTTGGCGCCTACAATGAGCAGTTCTTC.

This rearrangement joins TRBV10-2 to TRBJ1-1; D is unclear. The CDR3 consists of 15 residues. Trimming removed 4 bases at V and 0 bases at J, with 12 bases between. The germline gives CDR1 WSHSY, CDR2 SAAADI. The CDR3 region is CASSGASRLNTEAFF. In DNA form, the CDR3 reads TGCGCCAGCAGTGGAGCTAGTAGGTTGAACACTGAAGCTTTCTTT.

The rearrangement uses TRBV7-6 and TRBJ2-7; the D gene could be TRBD1 or TRBD2 (5 bases each). The germline V gene has CDR1 SGHVS and CDR2 FNYEAQ. The CDR3 has 17 amino acids. V was clipped by 5 bases and J by 1 base, with 21 bases between them. CDR3 protein: CASSAQIRGQGSYEQYF. The CDR3 DNA reads TGTGCCAGCAGCGCCCAAATTAGAGGGCAGGGTTCCTACGAGCAGTACTTC.

About this clone: The sample has other DNA sequences that encode this CDR3 too. The chain carries TRBV7-6 and TRBJ1-2, with 8 bases matching TRBD1. Germline CDR1 is SGHVS and CDR2 is FNYEAQ. This CDR3 comprises 13 residues. V gave up 5 bases and J gave up 5 bases; unmatched junction bases: 4. CDR3 in amino acids: CASSPGQGYGYTF. In DNA, the CDR3 is TGTGCCAGCAGCCCTGGACAGGGATATGGCTACACCTTC. Variable domain in full (rest from reference TRBV7-6 and TRBJ1-2): GAGVSQSPRYKVTKRGQDVALRCDPISGHVSLYWYRQALGQGPEFLTYFNYEAQQDKSGLPNDRFSAERPEGSISTLTIQRTEQRDSAMYRCASSPGQGYGYTFGSGTRLTVV.

The chain links TRBV7-6 to TRBJ2-2, with TRBD1 matching 10 bases. Looked up from germline, CDR1 is SGHVS and CDR2 is FNYEAQ. The CDR3 spans 15 residues. The J segment lost 4 bases and the V segment lost 4 bases, leaving 3 bases of the junction unmatched. CDR3 nucleotide sequence: TGTGCCAGCAGCTCCGGACAGGGGGGCACCGGGGAGCTGTTTTTT. It codes for CASSSGQGGTGELFF.

The chain employs TRBV19 and TRBJ2-7; TRBD1 matches 8 bases. CDR1 LNHDA and CDR2 SQIVND come from the germline V gene (reference sequence). V gave up 5 bases and J gave up 3 bases; unmatched junction bases: 6. The CDR3 runs 14 residues. The CDR3: CASSERQGSYEQYF. The CDR3 nucleotides are TGTGCCAGTAGTGAACGACAGGGGAGCTACGAGCAGTACTTC.

The rearrangement uses TRBV7-7 and TRBJ1-4, with TRBD1 matching over 8 bases. CDR3 length: 14 amino acids. Germline V gives CDR1 SSHAT, CDR2 FNYEAQ (reference sequence). The V and J ends lost 5 bases and 7 bases, in that order; junction bases with no gene match: 6. The CDR3 loop is CASSPDRGGEKLFF. The CDR3 coding sequence is TGTGCCAGCAGCCCAGACAGGGGAGGTGAAAAACTGTTTTTT.

The chain recombines TRBV30 with TRBJ2-3; D assignment may be TRBD1 or TRBD2 (5 bases each). There are 13 residues in the CDR3. Germline CDR1 reads GTSNPN; CDR2 reads SVGIG (reference sequence). The V gene lost 1 base and the J gene lost 6 bases, with 11 bases spanning the gap. The CDR3 region is CAWSGGAWDTQYF. For the CDR3, the DNA is TGTGCCTGGAGTGGAGGGGCTTGGGATACGCAGTATTTT.

CDR3 nucleotides: TGTGCCTGGAGTGAGGGCTTAAACAATCAGCCCCAGCATTTT. Protein: CAWSEGLNNQPQHF. The chain uses TRBV30 and TRBJ1-5; D not certain. The CDR3 sequence is 14 residues long. V was shortened by 1 base and J by 3 bases, with 10 bases between the two germline ends. Germline CDR1 and CDR2: GTSNPN and SVGIG (reference sequence).

The chain joins TRBV30 to TRBJ2-7, with 7 bases lining up with TRBD1. The CDR3 has 14 residues. With 4 bases clipped from V and 4 bases from J, the junction kept 10 bases outside the gene matches. The V gene's germline CDR1 is GTSNPN and CDR2 SVGIG (reference sequence). As DNA, the CDR3 is TGTGCCTGGAATACCGGGACAGCAAGATACGAGCAGTACTTC. The encoded protein is CAWNTGTARYEQYF.

The V gene is TRBV7-2, the J gene TRBJ1-5; D remains ambiguous. Germline V gene sequence: CDR1 SGHTA, CDR2 FQGNSA. Trimming took 2 bases from V and 9 from J, leaving 8 bases between them. This CDR3 spans 12 amino acids. CDR3: CASSLWAGPQHF. DNA for the CDR3: TGTGCCAGCAGCTTATGGGCAGGGCCCCAGCATTTT.

The rearrangement uses TRBV4-3 and TRBJ1-4; 8 nucleotides agree with TRBD1. The junction had 5 bases not matched to a gene; V was cut back by 1 base and J by 7 bases. This CDR3 is 15 amino acids long. Per germline, CDR1 LGHNA and CDR2 YSLEER. CDR3 amino acids: CASSQGTGNTEKLFF. CDR3 DNA sequence: TGCGCCAGCAGCCAAGGGACAGGGAATACTGAAAAACTGTTTTTT.

V gene TRBV5-1 combines with J gene TRBJ2-2; 8 nucleotides line up with TRBD2. The CDR3 totals 16 residues. After removal of 3 bases from V and 2 bases from J, the junction contained 6 bases not matched to a gene. From germline, CDR1 is SGHRS and CDR2 YFSETQ. CDR3 coding DNA: TGCGCCAGCAGCTACGGACTAGCATCTAACACCGGGGAGCTGTTTTTT. Translating it yields CASSYGLASNTGELFF.